A selection of T cell receptor beta chains follows, all from one sample in a study of T cells in Graves' hyperthyroidism and ophthalmopathy. Each CDR3 protein gets one entry after TCRdb re-called the multiplex PCR reads with MiXCR. This table has around 340,000 distinct CDR3 sequences, over 15% appearing once. The sample consisted of blood. The receptors were gathered from a woman in her thirties or forties with Graves' ophthalmopathy. The CDR3 runs from the conserved cysteine through the conserved F or W. Fields, in order: D gene, J gene, clone size, V gene, CDR3 DNA, CDR3 protein. The D gene is left open where the match is weak. Only part of the rows carry a size: once, few, many, or a class if the clone is expanded.

d_gene: -
j_gene: TRBJ1-1
abundance: -
v_gene: TRBV30
CDR3nt: TGTGCCTGGAGCTCGCAGGGTACGGCTTTCTTT
CDR3aa: CAWSSQGTAFF

d_gene: TRBD1
j_gene: TRBJ1-2
abundance: -
v_gene: TRBV27
CDR3nt: TGTGCCAGCAGTTTAGGTGCAGGGGGCGGGAACTATGGCTACACCTTC
CDR3aa: CASSLGAGGGNYGYTF

d_gene: TRBD2
j_gene: TRBJ2-7
abundance: many
v_gene: TRBV15
CDR3nt: TGTGCCACCAGCTCTAGCGGCTCCTACGAGCAGTACTTC
CDR3aa: CATSSSGSYEQYF

d_gene: TRBD2
j_gene: TRBJ2-3
abundance: -
v_gene: TRBV2
CDR3nt: TGTGCCAGCAGTGAGCCTGGTAGCGGGAGGGTTTCTGGTACAGATACGCAGTATTTT
CDR3aa: CASSEPGSGRVSGTDTQYF

d_gene: -
j_gene: TRBJ2-5
abundance: many
v_gene: TRBV7-6
CDR3nt: TGTGCCAGCAGCTTAGCTCCCGTGGAGACCCAGTACTTC
CDR3aa: CASSLAPVETQYF

d_gene: -
j_gene: TRBJ2-7
abundance: many
v_gene: TRBV7-2
CDR3nt: TGTGCCAGCAGCCTACAGGTAGGCGCCTACGAGCAGTACTTC
CDR3aa: CASSLQVGAYEQYF

d_gene: -
j_gene: TRBJ2-7
abundance: many
v_gene: TRBV28
CDR3nt: TGTGCCAGCAGCCCCCCGAGGTACGAGCAGTACTTC
CDR3aa: CASSPPRYEQYF

d_gene: TRBD1
j_gene: TRBJ2-7
abundance: many
v_gene: TRBV28
CDR3nt: TGTGCCAGCAACCTCGGACAGGACTACGAGCAGTACTTC
CDR3aa: CASNLGQDYEQYF

d_gene: -
j_gene: TRBJ2-6
abundance: once
v_gene: TRBV19
CDR3nt: TGTGCCAGTACCCATACCGGGGCCGGGGCCAACGTCCTGACTTTC
CDR3aa: CASTHTGAGANVLTF

d_gene: TRBD1
j_gene: TRBJ1-2
abundance: -
v_gene: TRBV28
CDR3nt: TGTGCCATCAGCAGGGGGGCATACTATGGCTACACCTTC
CDR3aa: CAISRGAYYGYTF

d_gene: TRBD2
j_gene: TRBJ2-7
abundance: many
v_gene: TRBV6-2/TRBV6-3
CDR3nt: TGTGCAGCCAGGGCGGGAGGAGACTACGAGCAGTACTTC
CDR3aa: CAARAGGDYEQYF

d_gene: -
j_gene: TRBJ2-5
abundance: many
v_gene: TRBV2
CDR3nt: TGTGCCAGGCGGGACTCCACAGAGACCCAGTACTTC
CDR3aa: CARRDSTETQYF

d_gene: -
j_gene: TRBJ2-7
abundance: many
v_gene: TRBV20-1
CDR3nt: TGCAGTGCTAGCTCGGACTGGACAGAACTTTTATACGAGCAGTACTTC
CDR3aa: CSASSDWTELLYEQYF

d_gene: -
j_gene: TRBJ2-6
abundance: many
v_gene: TRBV28
CDR3nt: TGTGCCAGCAAGACTCAGGGAGCTGGGGCCAACGTCCTGACTTTC
CDR3aa: CASKTQGAGANVLTF

d_gene: -
j_gene: TRBJ1-1
abundance: many
v_gene: TRBV7-8
CDR3nt: TGTGCCAGCAGCCCCCAGACTATGAACACTGAAGCTTTCTTT
CDR3aa: CASSPQTMNTEAFF

d_gene: TRBD2
j_gene: TRBJ2-5
abundance: many
v_gene: TRBV20-1
CDR3nt: TGCAGTGCTGCCGGGTTAGCGGGAGGGCGGGAGACCCAGTACTTC
CDR3aa: CSAAGLAGGRETQYF

d_gene: TRBD1
j_gene: TRBJ1-6
abundance: many
v_gene: TRBV20-1
CDR3nt: TGCAGTGCTTCGATGCCGGGACAGGGCCCTTCACCCCTCCACTTT
CDR3aa: CSASMPGQGPSPLHF